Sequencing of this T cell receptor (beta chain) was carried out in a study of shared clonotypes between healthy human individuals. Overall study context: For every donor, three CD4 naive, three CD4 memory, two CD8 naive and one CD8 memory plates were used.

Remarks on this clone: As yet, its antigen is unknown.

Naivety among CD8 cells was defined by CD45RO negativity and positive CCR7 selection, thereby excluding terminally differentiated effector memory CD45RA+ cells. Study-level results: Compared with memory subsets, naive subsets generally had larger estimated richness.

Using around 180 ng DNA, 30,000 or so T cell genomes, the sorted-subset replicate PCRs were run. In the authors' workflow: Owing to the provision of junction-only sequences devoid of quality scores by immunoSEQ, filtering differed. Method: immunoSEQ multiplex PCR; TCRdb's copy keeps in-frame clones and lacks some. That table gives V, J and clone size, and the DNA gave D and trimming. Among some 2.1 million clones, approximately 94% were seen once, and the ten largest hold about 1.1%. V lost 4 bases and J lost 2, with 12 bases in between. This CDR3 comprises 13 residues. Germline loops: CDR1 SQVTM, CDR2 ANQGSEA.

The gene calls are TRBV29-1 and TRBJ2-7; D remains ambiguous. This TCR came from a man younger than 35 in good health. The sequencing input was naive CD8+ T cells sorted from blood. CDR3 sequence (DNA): TGCAGCGTTGCCCCGGGTAGCCCCTACGAGCAGTACTTC. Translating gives CSVAPGSPYEQYF.